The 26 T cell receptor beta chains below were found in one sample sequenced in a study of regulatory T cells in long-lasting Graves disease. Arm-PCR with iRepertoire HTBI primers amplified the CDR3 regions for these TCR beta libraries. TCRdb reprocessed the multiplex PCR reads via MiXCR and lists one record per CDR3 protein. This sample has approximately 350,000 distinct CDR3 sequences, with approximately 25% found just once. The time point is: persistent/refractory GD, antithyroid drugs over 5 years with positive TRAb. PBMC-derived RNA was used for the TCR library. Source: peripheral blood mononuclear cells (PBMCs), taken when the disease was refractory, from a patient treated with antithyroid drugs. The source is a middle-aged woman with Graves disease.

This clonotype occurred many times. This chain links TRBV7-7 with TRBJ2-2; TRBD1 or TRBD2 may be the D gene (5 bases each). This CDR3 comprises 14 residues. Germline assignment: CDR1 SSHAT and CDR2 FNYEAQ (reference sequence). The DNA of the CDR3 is TGTGCTGTGCCCGGGACGGCGAACACCGGGGAGCTGTTTTTT. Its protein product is CAVPGTANTGELFF.

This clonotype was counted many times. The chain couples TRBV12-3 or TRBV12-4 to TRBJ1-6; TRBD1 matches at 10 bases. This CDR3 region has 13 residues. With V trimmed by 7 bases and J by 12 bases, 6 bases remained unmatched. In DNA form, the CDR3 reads TGTGCCAGCACTATGGACAGGGGGGTACCCCTCCACTTT. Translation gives CASTMDRGVPLHF.

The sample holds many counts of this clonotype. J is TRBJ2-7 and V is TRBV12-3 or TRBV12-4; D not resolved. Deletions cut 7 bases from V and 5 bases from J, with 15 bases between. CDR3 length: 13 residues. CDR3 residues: CASTPSGFDEQYF. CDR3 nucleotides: TGTGCCAGCACCCCTTCTGGGTTCGACGAGCAGTACTTC.

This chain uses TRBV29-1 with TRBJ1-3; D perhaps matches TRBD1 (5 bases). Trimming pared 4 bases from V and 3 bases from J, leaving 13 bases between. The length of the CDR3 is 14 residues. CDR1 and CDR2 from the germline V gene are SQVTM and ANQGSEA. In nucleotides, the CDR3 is TGCAGCGTTGCCTCAGGGTACGGTGGAAACACCATATATTTT. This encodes CSVASGYGGNTIYF.

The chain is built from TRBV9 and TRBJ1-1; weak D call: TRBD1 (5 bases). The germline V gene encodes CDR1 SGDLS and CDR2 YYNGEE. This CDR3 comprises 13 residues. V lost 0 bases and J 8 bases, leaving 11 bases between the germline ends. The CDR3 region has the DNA TGTGCCAGCAGCGTAGCATCTGGGGGGGAAGCTTTCTTT. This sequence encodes CASSVASGGEAFF. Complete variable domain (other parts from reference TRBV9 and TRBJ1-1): DSGVTQTPKHLITATGQRVTLRCSPRSGDLSVYWYQQSLDQGLQFLIQYYNGEERAKGNILERFSAQQFPDLHSELNLSSLELGDSALYFCASSVASGGEAFFGQGTRLTVV.

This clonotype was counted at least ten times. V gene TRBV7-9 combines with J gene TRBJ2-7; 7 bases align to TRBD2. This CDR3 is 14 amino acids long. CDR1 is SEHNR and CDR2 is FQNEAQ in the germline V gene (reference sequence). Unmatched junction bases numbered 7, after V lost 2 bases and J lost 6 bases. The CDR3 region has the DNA TGTGCCAGCAGCTTATATGGACTAGAGAGCGAGCAGTACTTC. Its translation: CASSLYGLESEQYF.

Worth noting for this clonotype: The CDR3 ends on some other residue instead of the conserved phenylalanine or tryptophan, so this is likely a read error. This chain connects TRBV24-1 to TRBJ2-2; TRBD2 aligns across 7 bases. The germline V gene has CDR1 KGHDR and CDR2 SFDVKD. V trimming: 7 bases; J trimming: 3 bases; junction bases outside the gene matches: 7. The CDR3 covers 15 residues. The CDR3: CATSRAGVDTGELFS. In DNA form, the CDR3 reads TGTGCCACCAGCCGCGCGGGGGTGGACACCGGGGAGCTGTTTTCT.

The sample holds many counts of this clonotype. DNA of the CDR3: TGTGCCAGCCGCCGGGGGGCCAGCGGGGTATTCTACGAGCAGTACTTC. As protein: CASRRGASGVFYEQYF. V is TRBV27 and J is TRBJ2-7, with a possible D match to TRBD2 (7 bases). This CDR3 is 16 amino acids long. The germline gives CDR1 MNHEY, CDR2 SMNVEV (reference sequence). With 8 bases removed from V and 3 bases from J, the gap between germline ends came to 23 bases.

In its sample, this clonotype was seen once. The CDR3 loop is CASSRTLDSNTEAFF. The CDR3 DNA reads TGTGCCAGCAGTCGTACTCTTGACAGCAACACTGAAGCTTTCTTT. The rearrangement uses TRBV6-2 or TRBV6-3 and TRBJ1-1, with D perhaps TRBD1 (5 bases). This CDR3 contains 15 residues. Germline assignment: CDR1 MNHEY and CDR2 SVGEGT. Trimming took off 5 bases at V and 2 bases at J, with 15 bases between the two ends.

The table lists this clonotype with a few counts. CDR3 coding DNA: TGTGCCAGCAGTTACGGGGAGACTGAAGCTTTCTTT. Residues: CASSYGETEAFF. The chain carries TRBV3-1 and TRBJ1-1, with no clear D. The CDR3 length is 12 residues. Trimming took off 6 bases at V and 5 bases at J, with 10 bases between the two ends. CDR1 and CDR2 from the germline V gene are LGHDT and YNNKEL (reference sequence).

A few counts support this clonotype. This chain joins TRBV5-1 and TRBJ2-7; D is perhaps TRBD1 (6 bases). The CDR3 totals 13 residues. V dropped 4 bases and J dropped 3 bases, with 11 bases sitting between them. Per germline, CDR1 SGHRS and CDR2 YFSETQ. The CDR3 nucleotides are TGCGCCAGCAGCCGCCTGACAGGCTACGAGCAGTACTTC. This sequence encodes CASSRLTGYEQYF.

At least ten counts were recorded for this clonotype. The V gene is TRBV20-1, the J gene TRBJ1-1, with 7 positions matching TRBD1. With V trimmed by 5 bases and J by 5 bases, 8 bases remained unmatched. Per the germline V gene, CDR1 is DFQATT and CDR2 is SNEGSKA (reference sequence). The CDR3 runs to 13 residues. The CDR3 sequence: CSAPKTGHTEAFF. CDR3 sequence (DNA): TGCAGTGCTCCTAAGACAGGGCATACTGAAGCTTTCTTT.

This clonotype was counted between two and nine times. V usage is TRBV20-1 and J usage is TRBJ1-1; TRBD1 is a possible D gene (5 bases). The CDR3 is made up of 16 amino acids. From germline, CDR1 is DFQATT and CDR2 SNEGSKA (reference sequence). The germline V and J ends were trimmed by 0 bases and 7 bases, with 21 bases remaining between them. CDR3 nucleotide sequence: TGCAGTGCTAGAGATATGCGTCGTCTACAGGAGGGTGAAGCTTTCTTT. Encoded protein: CSARDMRRLQEGEAFF.

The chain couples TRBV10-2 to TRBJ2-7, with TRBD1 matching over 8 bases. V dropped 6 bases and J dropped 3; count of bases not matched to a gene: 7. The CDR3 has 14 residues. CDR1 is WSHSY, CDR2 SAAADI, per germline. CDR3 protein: CASRSWTGIYEQYF. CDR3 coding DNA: TGCGCCAGCAGATCTTGGACAGGGATCTACGAGCAGTACTTC.

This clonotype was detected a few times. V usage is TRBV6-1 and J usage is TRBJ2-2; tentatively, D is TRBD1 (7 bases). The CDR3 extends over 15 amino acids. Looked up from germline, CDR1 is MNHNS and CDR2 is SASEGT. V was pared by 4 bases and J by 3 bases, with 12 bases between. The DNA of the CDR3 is TGTGCCAGCAGTGGGAGGGGGCCCGACACCGGGGAGCTGTTTTTT. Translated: CASSGRGPDTGELFF.

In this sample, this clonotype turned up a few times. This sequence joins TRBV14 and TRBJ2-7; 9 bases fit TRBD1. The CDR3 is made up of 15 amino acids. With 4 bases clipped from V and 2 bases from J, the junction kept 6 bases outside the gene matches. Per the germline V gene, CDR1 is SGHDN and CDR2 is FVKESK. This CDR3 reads CASSPNRDRAYEQYF. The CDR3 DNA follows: TGTGCCAGCAGCCCAAACCGGGACAGGGCCTACGAGCAGTACTTC. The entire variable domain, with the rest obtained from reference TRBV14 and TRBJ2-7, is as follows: EAGVTQFPSHSVIEKGQTVTLRCDPISGHDNLYWYRRVMGKEIKFLLHFVKESKQDESGMPNNRFLAERTGGTYSTLKVQPAELEDSGVYFCASSPNRDRAYEQYFGPGTRLTVT.

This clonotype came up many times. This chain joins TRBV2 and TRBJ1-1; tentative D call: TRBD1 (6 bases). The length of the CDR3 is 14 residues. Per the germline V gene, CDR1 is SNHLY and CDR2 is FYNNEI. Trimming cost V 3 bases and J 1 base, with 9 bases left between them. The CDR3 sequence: CASSEWTANTEAFF. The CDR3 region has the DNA TGTGCCAGCAGTGAGTGGACAGCGAACACTGAAGCTTTCTTT. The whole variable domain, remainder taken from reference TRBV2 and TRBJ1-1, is EPEVTQTPSHQVTQMGQEVILRCVPISNHLYFYWYRQILGQKVEFLVSFYNNEISEKSEIFDDQFSVERPDGSNFTLKIRSTKLEDSAMYFCASSEWTANTEAFFGQGTRLTVV.

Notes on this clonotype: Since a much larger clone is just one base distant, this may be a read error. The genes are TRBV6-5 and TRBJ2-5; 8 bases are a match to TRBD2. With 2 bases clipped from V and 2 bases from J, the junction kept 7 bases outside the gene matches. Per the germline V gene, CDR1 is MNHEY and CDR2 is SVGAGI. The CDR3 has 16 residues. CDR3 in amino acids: CASSYAVPGGQETQYF. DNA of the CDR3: TGTGCCAGCAGTTACGCGGTCCCGGGGGGGCAAGAGACCCAGTACTTC.

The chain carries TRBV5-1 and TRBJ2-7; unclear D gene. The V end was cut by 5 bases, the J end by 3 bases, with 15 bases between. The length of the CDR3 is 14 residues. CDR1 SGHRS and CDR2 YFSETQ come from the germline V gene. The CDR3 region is CASSPNRQNYEQYF. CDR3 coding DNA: TGCGCCAGCAGTCCAAATCGTCAAAACTACGAGCAGTACTTC.

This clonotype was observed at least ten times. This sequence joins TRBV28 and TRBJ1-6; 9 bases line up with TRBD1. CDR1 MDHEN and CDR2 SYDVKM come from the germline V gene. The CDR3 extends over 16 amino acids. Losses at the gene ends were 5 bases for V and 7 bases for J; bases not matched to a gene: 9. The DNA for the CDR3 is TGTGCCAGCAGTCCAAGGGGACAGGGTGGGAATTCACCCCTCCACTTT. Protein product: CASSPRGQGGNSPLHF.

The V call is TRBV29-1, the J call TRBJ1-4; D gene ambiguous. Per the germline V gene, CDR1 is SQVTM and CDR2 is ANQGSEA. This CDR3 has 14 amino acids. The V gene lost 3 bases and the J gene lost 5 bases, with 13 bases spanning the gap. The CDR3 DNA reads TGCAGCGTTGAGAGGTTGGAGTACAATGAAAAACTGTTTTTT. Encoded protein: CSVERLEYNEKLFF.

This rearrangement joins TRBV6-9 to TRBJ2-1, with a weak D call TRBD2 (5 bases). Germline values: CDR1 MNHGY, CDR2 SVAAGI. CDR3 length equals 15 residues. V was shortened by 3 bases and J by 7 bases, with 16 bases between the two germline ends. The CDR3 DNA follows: TGTGCCAGCAGTTACTTAGGGAGTCGGTCGAATGAGCAGTTCTTC. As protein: CASSYLGSRSNEQFF.

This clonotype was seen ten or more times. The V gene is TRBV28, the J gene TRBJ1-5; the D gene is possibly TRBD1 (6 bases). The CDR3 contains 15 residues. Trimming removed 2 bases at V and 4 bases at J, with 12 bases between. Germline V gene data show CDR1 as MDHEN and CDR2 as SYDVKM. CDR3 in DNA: TGTGCCAGCAGTTTACCACAGGGAGTAAATCAGCCCCAGCATTTT. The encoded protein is CASSLPQGVNQPQHF. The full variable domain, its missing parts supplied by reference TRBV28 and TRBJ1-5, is DVKVTQSSRYLVKRTGEKVFLECVQDMDHENMFWYRQDPGLGLRLIYFSYDVKMKEKGDIPEGYSVSREKKERFSLILESASTNQTSMYLCASSLPQGVNQPQHFGDGTRLSIL.

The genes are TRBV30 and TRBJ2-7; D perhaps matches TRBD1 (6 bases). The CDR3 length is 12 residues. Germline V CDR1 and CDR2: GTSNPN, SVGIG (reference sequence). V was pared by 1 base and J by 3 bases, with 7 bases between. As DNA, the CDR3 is TGTGCCTGGAGTGAACAGGGCTACGAGCAGTACTTC. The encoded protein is CAWSEQGYEQYF. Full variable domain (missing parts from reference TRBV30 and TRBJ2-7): SQTIHQWPATLVQPVGSPLSLECTVEGTSNPNLYWYRQAAGRGLQLLFYSVGIGQISSEVPQNLSASRPQDRQFILSSKKLLLSDSGFYLCAWSEQGYEQYFGPGTRLTVT.

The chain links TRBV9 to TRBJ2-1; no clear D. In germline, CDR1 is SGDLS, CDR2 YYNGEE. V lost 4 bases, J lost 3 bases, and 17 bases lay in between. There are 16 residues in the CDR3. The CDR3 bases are TGTGCCAGCAGCCCGAGTGGCTCGTTAGGCTACAATGAGCAGTTCTTC. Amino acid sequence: CASSPSGSLGYNEQFF.

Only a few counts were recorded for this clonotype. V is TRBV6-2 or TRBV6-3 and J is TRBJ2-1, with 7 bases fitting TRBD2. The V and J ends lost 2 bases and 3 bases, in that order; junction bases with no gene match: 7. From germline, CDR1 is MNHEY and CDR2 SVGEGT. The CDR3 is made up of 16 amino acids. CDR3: CASSYQGGRNYNEQFF. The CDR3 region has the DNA TGTGCCAGCAGTTACCAGGGCGGGAGAAACTACAATGAGCAGTTCTTC.